The 18 T cell receptor beta chains reported below all come from one sample, sequenced in a study of cytomegalovirus exposure and HLA in healthy donors. The assay was immunoSEQ multiplex PCR, and TCRdb's table has in-frame clones only and misses some. Counted here are roughly 230,000 clones, roughly 91% occurring once; the ten biggest clones make up 2.5% to 3.5%. Sequencing was performed on PBMCs. Receptors originate from a woman in her twenties or thirties in good health and CMV-seronegative.

This clone was recorded at least ten times. The chain uses TRBV6-1 and TRBJ2-5; possibly TRBD1 or TRBD2 for D (6 bases each). Trimming cost V 8 bases and J 1 base, with 17 bases left between them. The CDR3 runs to 15 residues. Germline V gives CDR1 MNHNS, CDR2 SASEGT. The DNA for the CDR3 is TGTGCCAGCGGGGAGGTGACAGGCACCCAAGAGACCCAGTACTTC. Translating it yields CASGEVTGTQETQYF.

V and J are TRBV5-1 and TRBJ2-1, with D possibly matching TRBD2 (6 bases). Trimming took off 4 bases at V and 2 bases at J, with 22 bases between the two ends. The CDR3 spans 18 residues. Germline values: CDR1 SGHRS, CDR2 YFSETQ. CDR3 residues: CASSPHLRTGVAYNEQFF. DNA for the CDR3: TGCGCCAGCAGCCCACATCTACGTACGGGAGTGGCCTACAATGAGCAGTTCTTC.

This clone was counted a few times. This rearrangement joins TRBV28 to TRBJ2-7, with a possible D match to TRBD1 (5 bases). Germline V gene sequence: CDR1 MDHEN, CDR2 SYDVKM. This CDR3 region has 15 residues. Between the trimmed V and J ends, which lost 5 bases and 1 base, there was a span of 15 bases. The CDR3 region is CASSIGRAGSYEQYF. DNA of the CDR3: TGTGCCAGCAGTATAGGGCGAGCAGGGTCCTACGAGCAGTACTTC.

V usage is TRBV29-1 and J usage is TRBJ1-2, with D perhaps matching TRBD1 (6 bases). Per germline, CDR1 SQVTM and CDR2 ANQGSEA. Trimming removed 5 bases at V and 0 bases at J, with 13 bases between. The CDR3 consists of 14 residues. This CDR3 is CSVLQGASNYGYTF. The CDR3 region has the DNA TGCAGCGTTCTACAGGGTGCATCTAACTATGGCTACACCTTC.

The chain recombines TRBV2 with TRBJ1-1; D is undetermined. Per germline, CDR1 SNHLY and CDR2 FYNNEI. The CDR3 covers 13 residues. The germline V and J ends were trimmed by 11 bases and 1 base, with 14 bases remaining between them. The CDR3 sequence: CASHNGQNTEAFF. The CDR3 DNA reads as TGTGCCTCCCACAATGGCCAGAACACTGAAGCTTTCTTT.

This sequence joins TRBV19 and TRBJ1-5; tentative D call: TRBD1 (6 bases). Germline CDR1 and CDR2: LNHDA and SQIVND (reference sequence). With 3 bases removed from V and 6 bases from J, the gap between germline ends came to 15 bases. This CDR3 contains 15 residues. CDR3 nucleotide sequence: TGTGCCAGTAGTATGGGGGGGGCCAAAGGTCAGCCCCAGCATTTT. It translates to CASSMGGAKGQPQHF.

CDR3 coding DNA: TGCGCCAGCAGCTCCGGAGGTCTAGCGGGAGTAACGGTCGGTTACAATGAGCAGTTCTTC. Translation: CASSSGGLAGVTVGYNEQFF. This rearrangement joins TRBV5-1 to TRBJ2-1; TRBD2 aligns across 10 bases. J lost 4 bases, V lost 3 bases, and 19 bases had no gene match. CDR1 is SGHRS and CDR2 is YFSETQ in the germline V gene. CDR3 length: 20 amino acids.

V and J are TRBV18 and TRBJ2-7; tentatively, D is TRBD1 (6 bases). V was shortened by 4 bases and J by 6 bases, with 13 bases between the two germline ends. The CDR3 is 13 amino acids. In germline, CDR1 is KGHSH, CDR2 LQKENI. DNA of the CDR3: TGTGCCAGCTCACGGATGGACAGTGGCGAGCAGTACTTC. Translated: CASSRMDSGEQYF.

The genes are TRBV7-9 and TRBJ2-1; 13 bases line up with TRBD2. V lost 5 bases, J lost 7 bases, and 5 bases stayed unmatched. Germline V gene data show CDR1 as SEHNR and CDR2 as FQNEAQ (reference sequence). The CDR3 contains 15 residues. The CDR3 nucleotides read TGTGCCAGCAGCACTAGGACTAGCGGGGGAAATGAGCAGTTCTTC. As protein: CASSTRTSGGNEQFF.

The V and J genes are TRBV7-9 and TRBJ2-1, with a weak D call TRBD2 (7 bases). This CDR3 contains 11 residues. Germline V CDR1 and CDR2: SEHNR, FQNEAQ (reference sequence). Trimming shortened V by 8 bases and J by 9 bases, and 11 bases separated the two germline ends. The CDR3 loop reads CASRGASEQFF. In nucleotides, the CDR3 is TGTGCCAGCCGGGGGGCGAGTGAGCAGTTCTTC. Full variable domain (rest looked up from reference TRBV7-9 and TRBJ2-1): DTGVSQNPRHKITKRGQNVTFRCDPISEHNRLYWYRQTLGQGPEFLTYFQNEAQLEKSRLLSDRFSAERPKGSFSTLEIQRTEQGDSAMYLCASRGASEQFFGPGTRLTVL.

The chain joins TRBV7-9 to TRBJ1-2, with a possible D match to TRBD1 (6 bases). The V end was cut by 1 base, the J end by 4 bases, with 10 bases between. In germline, CDR1 is SEHNR, CDR2 FQNEAQ (reference sequence). The CDR3 extends over 14 amino acids. The CDR3 protein is CASSLDGGRYGYTF. The CDR3 DNA sequence: TGTGCCAGCAGCTTAGACGGGGGCCGCTATGGCTACACCTTC.

V usage is TRBV21-1 and J usage is TRBJ1-1; the listed D gene, TRBD1, was not tested against the DNA. TRBV21-1 corresponds to a pseudogene. This CDR3 is 17 amino acids long. DNA of the CDR3: TGTGCCAGCAGCAAAGGGTCCCCGACAGAGAGGAACACTGAAGCTTTCTTT. Residues: CASSKGSPTERNTEAFF.

CDR3 DNA: TGCGCCAGCAGCCTCGGGATTTTAAACACTGAAGCTTTCTTT. Its protein product is CASSLGILNTEAFF. This chain uses TRBV5-1 with TRBJ1-1; D gene ambiguous. This CDR3 is 14 amino acids long. CDR1 and CDR2 (germline): SGHRS, YFSETQ. Trimming removed 4 bases at V and 2 bases at J, with 12 bases between.

For the CDR3, the DNA is TGTGCCAGCAGCTCGTCCCGGGAGGACCTATACGAGCAGTACTTC. Amino acids: CASSSSREDLYEQYF. This chain joins TRBV7-2 and TRBJ2-7; 7 nucleotides match TRBD2. After removal of 4 bases from V and 4 bases from J, the junction contained 10 bases not matched to a gene. This CDR3 contains 15 residues. The germline V gene has CDR1 SGHTA and CDR2 FQGNSA.

V usage is TRBV9 and J usage is TRBJ1-4, with a tentative D call TRBD1 (5 bases). CDR3 length equals 15 residues. Germline V gene lookup returns CDR1 SGDLS and CDR2 YYNGEE. V was shortened by 0 bases and J by 5 bases, with 11 bases between the two germline ends. The CDR3 here is CASSVVGDRNEKLFF. The CDR3 DNA is TGTGCCAGCAGCGTAGTAGGGGATCGCAATGAAAAACTGTTTTTT.

The chain carries TRBV19 and TRBJ2-1; D is uncertain. Germline CDR1 and CDR2: LNHDA and SQIVND (reference sequence). The CDR3 consists of 15 residues. V lost 6 bases to trimming and J lost 4 bases, with 16 bases between them. The DNA of the CDR3 is TGTGCCAGTAGCCTCGGTGACCTGTCGTACAATGAGCAGTTCTTC. Residues: CASSLGDLSYNEQFF.

The rearrangement uses TRBV28 and TRBJ2-2; 9 nucleotides align to TRBD2. After removal of 4 bases from V and 6 bases from J, the junction contained 12 bases not matched to a gene. Germline V lookup: CDR1 MDHEN, CDR2 SYDVKM. The CDR3 consists of 17 residues. CDR3 bases: TGTGCCAGCAGTTCCCCCCAGGCGGGAGGGCCGCCCGGGGAGCTGTTTTTT. The encoded protein is CASSSPQAGGPPGELFF.

Comment on this clone: At one of its ends the junction is not consistent with the germline gene, which may arise from a read error. The chain employs TRBV19 and TRBJ2-1, with D hard to call. Per the germline V gene, CDR1 is LNHDA and CDR2 is SQIVND (reference sequence). The CDR3 is 14 amino acids. The DNA of the CDR3 is TGTGCCAGTAGTACCGCCAATTCCTACCATGAGCAGTTCTTC. Its protein product is CASSTANSYHEQFF. Supplemented by reference TRBV19 and TRBJ2-1, the full variable domain reads DGGITQSPKYLFRKEGQNVTLSCEQNLNHDAMYWYRQDPGQGLRLIYYSQIVNDFQKGDIAEGYSVSREKKESFPLTVTSAQKNPTAFYLCASSTANSYHEQFFGPGTRLTVL.